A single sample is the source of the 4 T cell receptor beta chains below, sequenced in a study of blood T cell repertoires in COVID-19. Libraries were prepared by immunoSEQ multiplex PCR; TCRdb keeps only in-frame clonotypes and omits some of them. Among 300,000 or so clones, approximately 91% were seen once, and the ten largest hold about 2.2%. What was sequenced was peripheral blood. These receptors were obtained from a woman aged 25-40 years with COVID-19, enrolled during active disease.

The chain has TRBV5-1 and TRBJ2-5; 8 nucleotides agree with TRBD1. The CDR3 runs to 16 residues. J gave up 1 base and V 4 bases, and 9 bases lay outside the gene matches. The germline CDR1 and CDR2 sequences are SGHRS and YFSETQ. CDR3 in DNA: TGCGCCAGCAGCGCCCCCGGGACAGGACCCCAAGAGACCCAGTACTTC. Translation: CASSAPGTGPQETQYF.

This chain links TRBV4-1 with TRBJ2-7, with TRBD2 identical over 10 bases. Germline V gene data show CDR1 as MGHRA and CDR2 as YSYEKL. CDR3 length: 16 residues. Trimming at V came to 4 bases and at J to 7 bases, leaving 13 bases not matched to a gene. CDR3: CASSLMGLAREAEQYF. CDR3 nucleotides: TGCGCCAGCAGCCTGATGGGACTAGCGCGGGAAGCGGAGCAGTACTTC.

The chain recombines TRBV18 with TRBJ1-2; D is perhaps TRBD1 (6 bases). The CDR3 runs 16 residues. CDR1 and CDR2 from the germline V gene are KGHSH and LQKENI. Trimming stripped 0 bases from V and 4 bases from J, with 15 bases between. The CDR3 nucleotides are TGTGCCAGCTCACCACCGTCCCAGGGACAAAGCTATGGCTACACCTTC. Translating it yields CASSPPSQGQSYGYTF.

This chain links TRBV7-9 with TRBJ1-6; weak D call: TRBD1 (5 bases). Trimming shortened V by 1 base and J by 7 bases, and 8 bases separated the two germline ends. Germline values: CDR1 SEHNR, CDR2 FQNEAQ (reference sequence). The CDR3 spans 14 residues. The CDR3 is CASSLGQMNSPLHF. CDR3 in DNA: TGTGCCAGCAGCTTAGGACAGATGAATTCACCCCTCCACTTT.